This TCR beta chain was captured in a study of T cell changes during pregnancy in multiple sclerosis. The method was immunoSEQ multiplex PCR; TCRdb's version includes in-frame clones alone and lacks a portion of them. The table records around 130,000 clones, roughly 92% of them present only once. Germline V gene sequence: CDR1 SGDLS, CDR2 YYNGEE. After removal of 4 bases from V and 9 bases from J, the junction contained 12 bases not matched to a gene. The CDR3 contains 16 residues. The TCR was taken from a female donor with multiple sclerosis, enrolled in a pregnancy study. Sequencing used peripheral blood, obtained before pregnancy. J is TRBJ2-2 and V is TRBV9, with 10 nucleotides matching TRBD2. As DNA, the CDR3 is TGTGCCAGCAGCCTTAGCGGGGGGATCAATCCCAGGGAGCTGTTTTTT. It specifies CASSLSGGINPRELFF.